The 17 T cell receptor beta chains given below trace back to one sample, sequenced in a study of blood T cell repertoires in COVID-19. TCRdb's copy holds only in-frame clones and misses some; the assay was immunoSEQ multiplex PCR. The table has over 200,000 clones, around 83% seen once. The sequenced sample was PBMCs or T cells enriched from blood (not recorded which). The receptors originated from a middle-aged woman who had recovered from COVID-19.

CDR3 protein: CASSITGLYGYTF. The CDR3 region has the DNA TGTGCCAGTAGTATAACAGGGCTATATGGCTACACCTTC. This chain uses TRBV19 with TRBJ1-2, with D possibly matching TRBD1 (6 bases). CDR1 LNHDA and CDR2 SQIVND come from the germline V gene (reference sequence). V was pared by 2 bases and J by 5 bases, with 9 bases between. CDR3 size: 13 residues.

V and J are TRBV28 and TRBJ1-1; TRBD1 matches 7 bases. V lost 6 bases, J lost 0 bases, and 4 bases stayed unmatched. Germline assignment: CDR1 MDHEN and CDR2 SYDVKM. The CDR3 has 14 amino acids. Here the CDR3 DNA reads TGTGCCAGCAGCCTGGGACAGTTGAACACTGAAGCTTTCTTT. Translation gives CASSLGQLNTEAFF.

In its sample, this clone was seen once. V usage is TRBV11-2 and J usage is TRBJ2-1; 7 nucleotides align to TRBD2. Trimming removed 6 bases from V and 6 bases from J; junction bases left unmatched: 11. Germline CDR1 and CDR2: SGHAT and FQNNGV. The CDR3 contains 15 residues. This CDR3 is CASSYVSGGSNEQFF. CDR3 nucleotide sequence: TGTGCCAGCAGTTACGTGTCGGGAGGATCCAATGAGCAGTTCTTC.

The chain combines TRBV18 with TRBJ2-1; the D is unclear. Germline CDR1 is KGHSH and CDR2 is LQKENI. The V end was cut by 0 bases, the J end by 5 bases, with 14 bases between. This CDR3 spans 16 amino acids. In DNA form, the CDR3 reads TGTGCCAGCTCACCACCGCAGGAATTGGTCAACAATGAGCAGTTCTTC. Its translation is CASSPPQELVNNEQFF.

V is TRBV30 and J is TRBJ2-7; 8 bases line up with TRBD2. From germline, CDR1 is GTSNPN and CDR2 SVGIG (reference sequence). V was pared by 2 bases and J by 4 bases, with 4 bases of the junction left unmatched. The CDR3 is 13 residues long. In DNA form, the CDR3 reads TGTGCCTGGAGTCCCGGGAGGGAGTACGAGCAGTACGTC. It codes for CAWSPGREYEQYV.

The chain uses TRBV5-1 and TRBJ2-3, with D possibly TRBD2 on 5 matching bases. V lost 3 bases and J lost 0, with 5 bases in between. In germline, CDR1 is SGHRS, CDR2 YFSETQ. The CDR3 contains 13 residues. CDR3 nucleotide sequence: TGCGCCAGCAGCTGGACTAGCACAGATACGCAGTATTTT. This sequence encodes CASSWTSTDTQYF.

The V and J genes are TRBV19 and TRBJ1-3; no firm D call. Germline loops: CDR1 LNHDA, CDR2 SQIVND (reference sequence). There are 15 residues in the CDR3. The ends were cut back, 6 bases at V and 0 bases at J, with 12 bases in the middle. The CDR3 here is CASSVKGSSGNTIYF. The CDR3 DNA sequence: TGTGCCAGTAGCGTTAAAGGGAGCTCTGGAAACACCATATATTTT.

The J gene is TRBJ1-3, the V gene TRBV19, with 12 bases aligning to TRBD1. V was pared by 2 bases and J by 3 bases, with 5 bases of the junction left unmatched. CDR1 and CDR2 (germline): LNHDA, SQIVND (reference sequence). CDR3 length equals 17 residues. CDR3 bases: TGTGCCAGTAGTATACTGGGACAGGGGGCAGGTGGAAACACCATATATTTT. It translates to CASSILGQGAGGNTIYF.

Only a few counts were recorded for this clone. The chain carries TRBV28 and TRBJ2-1, with 11 bases lining up with TRBD2. J gave up 5 bases and V 6 bases, and 6 bases lay outside the gene matches. This CDR3 contains 15 residues. Germline V CDR1 and CDR2: MDHEN, SYDVKM. In DNA, the CDR3 is TGTGCCAGCAGCCGCCTAGCGGGAGGCAACAATGAGCAGTTCTTC. Encoded protein: CASSRLAGGNNEQFF.

J is TRBJ2-1 and V is TRBV7-8; D not resolved. This CDR3 spans 12 amino acids. V lost 6 bases to trimming and J lost 5 bases, with 8 bases between them. From germline, CDR1 is SGHVS and CDR2 FQNEAQ. CDR3 sequence reads: CASSHSNNEQFF. CDR3 in DNA: TGTGCCAGCAGTCACTCTAACAATGAGCAGTTCTTC. Looking up the rest from reference TRBV7-8 and TRBJ2-1 gives the full variable domain: GAGVSQSPRYKVAKRGQDVALRCDPISGHVSLFWYQQALGQGPEFLTYFQNEAQLDKSGLPSDRFFAERPEGSVSTLKIQRTQQEDSAVYLCASSHSNNEQFFGPGTRLTVL.

CDR3 DNA sequence: TGTGCCAGCAGCTCGGCCGTTTCACGGGGCTCCTACGAGCAGTACTTC. This translates into CASSSAVSRGSYEQYF. The chain has TRBV7-2 and TRBJ2-7; D is perhaps TRBD2 (5 bases). The CDR3 covers 16 residues. The V end was cut by 4 bases, the J end by 0 bases, with 16 bases between. The germline CDR1 and CDR2 sequences are SGHTA and FQGNSA.

This chain links TRBV5-1 with TRBJ2-2; 10 positions match TRBD1. This CDR3 contains 16 residues. Trimming at V came to 0 bases and at J to 6 bases, leaving 5 bases not matched to a gene. In germline, CDR1 is SGHRS, CDR2 YFSETQ. This CDR3 reads CASSLEGTGVAGELFF. CDR3 DNA: TGCGCCAGCAGCTTGGAAGGGACAGGGGTCGCCGGGGAGCTGTTTTTT.

The genes are TRBV11-2 and TRBJ2-3; no clear D gene. Looked up from germline, CDR1 is SGHAT and CDR2 is FQNNGV. There are 12 residues in the CDR3. V was pared by 5 bases and J by 6 bases, with 9 bases between. CDR3 coding DNA: TGTGCCAGCAGCCCCCCCGGGGATACGCAGTATTTT. Translating gives CASSPPGDTQYF.

This clone was recorded only once. The chain joins TRBV6-4 to TRBJ1-5; D ambiguous. The CDR3 runs 16 residues. The germline CDR1 and CDR2 sequences are MRHNA and SNTAGT. V was shortened by 0 bases and J by 0 bases, with 9 bases between the two germline ends. The CDR3: CASSDSWLGSNQPQHF. Written as DNA, the CDR3 is TGTGCCAGCAGTGACTCTTGGCTTGGTAGCAATCAGCCCCAGCATTTT.

The CDR3 region has the DNA TGTGCCAGCTCACCATCCGTTGTCTACGAGCAGTACTTC. Encoded protein: CASSPSVVYEQYF. The V call is TRBV18, the J call TRBJ2-7; D is uncertain. The CDR3 is 13 amino acids. Trimming pared 2 bases from V and 3 bases from J, leaving 8 bases between. Germline CDR1 KGHSH, CDR2 LQKENI.

V and J are TRBV4-1 and TRBJ1-4; D is perhaps TRBD1 (6 bases). V was cut by 4 bases and J by 5 bases, with 11 bases left in between. CDR1 is MGHRA, CDR2 YSYEKL, per germline. This CDR3 spans 14 amino acids. CDR3 bases: TGCGCCAGCAGCCCTCGGACAGAGAATGAAAAACTGTTTTTT. Translated, it gives CASSPRTENEKLFF.

This rearrangement joins TRBV5-1 to TRBJ2-3; D might be TRBD2 (5 bases). V lost 4 bases, J lost 3 bases, and 12 bases lay in between. This CDR3 comprises 14 residues. CDR1 is SGHRS and CDR2 is YFSETQ in the germline V gene. CDR3 DNA sequence: TGCGCCAGCAGCCCTAGCCCGGGGACAGATACGCAGTATTTT. Protein sequence: CASSPSPGTDTQYF. The whole variable domain, remainder taken from reference TRBV5-1 and TRBJ2-3, is KAGVTQTPRYLIKTRGQQVTLSCSPISGHRSVSWYQQTPGQGLQFLFEYFSETQRNKGNFPGRFSGRQFSNSRSEMNVSTLELGDSALYLCASSPSPGTDTQYFGPGTRLTVL.